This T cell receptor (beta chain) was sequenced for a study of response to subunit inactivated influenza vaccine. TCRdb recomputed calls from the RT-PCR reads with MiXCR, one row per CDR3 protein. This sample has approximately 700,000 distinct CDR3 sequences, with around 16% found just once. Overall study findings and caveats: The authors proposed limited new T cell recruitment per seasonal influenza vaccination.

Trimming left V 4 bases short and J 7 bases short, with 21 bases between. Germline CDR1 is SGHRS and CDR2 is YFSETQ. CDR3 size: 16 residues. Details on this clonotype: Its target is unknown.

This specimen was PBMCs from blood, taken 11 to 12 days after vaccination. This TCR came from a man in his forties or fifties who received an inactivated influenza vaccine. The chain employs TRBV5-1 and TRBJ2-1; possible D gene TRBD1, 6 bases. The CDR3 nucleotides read TGCGCCAGCAGCCCCGAGTGGGGGCCACCCTTAAATGAGCAGTTCTTC. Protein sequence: CASSPEWGPPLNEQFF.